The next 18 T cell receptor beta chains were all read from a single sample in a study of blood T cell repertoires in COVID-19. Clones were read by immunoSEQ multiplex PCR, and TCRdb kept only the in-frame ones, dropping some. Here the sample spans about 170,000 clones, more than 85% being singletons. The source material was peripheral blood. The receptors stem from a woman of 80 years or more with COVID-19, enrolled during active disease.

For this clone: Other nucleotide sequences from this sample produce the same CDR3. The chain uses TRBV9 and TRBJ1-2, with D possibly being TRBD1 (6 bases). CDR3 length: 12 amino acids. Trimming shortened V by 0 bases and J by 8 bases, and 8 bases separated the two germline ends. The V gene's germline CDR1 is SGDLS and CDR2 YYNGEE. The CDR3 reads CASSVAGGGYTF. The CDR3 bases are TGTGCCAGCAGCGTAGCTGGGGGCGGCTACACCTTC. Supplemented by reference TRBV9 and TRBJ1-2, the full variable domain reads DSGVTQTPKHLITATGQRVTLRCSPRSGDLSVYWYQQSLDQGLQFLIQYYNGEERAKGNILERFSAQQFPDLHSELNLSSLELGDSALYFCASSVAGGGYTFGSGTRLTVV.

There are many counts of this clone. The junction differs from germline at one of its ends, possibly a read error. Here the CDR3 reads CASREGRANYGYTF. The CDR3 nucleotides read TGTGCCAGCAGGGAAGGACGGGCTAACTATGGCTACACCTTC. The J gene is TRBJ1-2, the V gene TRBV2, with D uncertain. The germline V gene has CDR1 SNHLY and CDR2 FYNNEI. The CDR3 consists of 14 residues.

This clone was counted only a few times. The rearrangement uses TRBV19 and TRBJ1-5; no firm D call. Trimming took off 3 bases at V and 0 bases at J, with 9 bases between the two ends. CDR3 size: 15 residues. The germline gives CDR1 LNHDA, CDR2 SQIVND (reference sequence). The CDR3 spells CASSMGGSSNQPQHF. CDR3 in DNA: TGTGCCAGTAGTATGGGTGGGAGTAGCAATCAGCCCCAGCATTTT.

This chain connects TRBV19 to TRBJ1-5; D unresolved. The CDR3 spans 14 residues. V lost 8 bases, J lost 8 bases, and 19 bases lay in between. In germline, CDR1 is LNHDA, CDR2 SQIVND (reference sequence). CDR3 amino acids: CASRRELHEKPQHF. In DNA, the CDR3 is TGTGCCAGTCGGAGGGAACTTCATGAGAAGCCCCAGCATTTT.

This clone was found once. The chain's CDR3 is CAISSDYSNQPQHF. DNA of the CDR3: TGTGCCATCAGTTCGGACTATAGCAATCAGCCCCAGCATTTT. The rearrangement joins TRBV10-3 to TRBJ1-5; unclear D gene. The CDR3 sequence is 14 residues long. Trimming took off 5 bases at V and 0 bases at J, with 8 bases between the two ends. Germline CDR1 is ENHRY and CDR2 is SYGVKD.

This chain uses TRBV28 with TRBJ1-1, with 7 nucleotides matching TRBD1. Per germline, CDR1 MDHEN and CDR2 SYDVKM. The CDR3 consists of 11 residues. With V trimmed by 6 bases and J by 10 bases, 5 bases remained unmatched. The CDR3: CASSLGTVAFF. CDR3 coding DNA: TGTGCCAGCAGCCTAGGGACAGTAGCTTTCTTT.

The chain links TRBV4-2 to TRBJ1-3; D is perhaps TRBD1 (6 bases). V shed 0 bases and J shed 12 bases, with 15 bases lying between them. The CDR3 totals 14 residues. Germline-derived CDR1 and CDR2 are LGHNA and YNFKEQ. The CDR3 bases are TGTGCCAGCAGCCAAGAAGGGACACCCGGCGGCATATATTTT. This translates into CASSQEGTPGGIYF.

The V and J genes are TRBV9 and TRBJ2-1; possible D gene TRBD1, 6 bases. V was pared by 0 bases and J by 8 bases, with 18 bases between. Germline loops: CDR1 SGDLS, CDR2 YYNGEE. The CDR3 extends over 16 amino acids. Here the CDR3 DNA reads TGTGCCAGCAGCGTAGCTCACGCAGGGGTCGGCGATGAGCAGTTCTTC. Protein product: CASSVAHAGVGDEQFF.

The chain joins TRBV7-8 to TRBJ1-5, with TRBD1 matching 8 bases. Trimming at V came to 4 bases and at J to 2 bases, leaving 1 base not matched to a gene. Per germline, CDR1 SGHVS and CDR2 FQNEAQ. The CDR3 has 14 residues. In DNA, the CDR3 is TGTGCCAGCAGCTGGGGACAGGGCAATCAGCCCCAGCATTTT. Encoded protein: CASSWGQGNQPQHF.

V gene TRBV4-3 combines with J gene TRBJ2-2, with a possible D match to TRBD2 (6 bases). The V end lost 0 bases, the J end lost 4 bases, and 12 bases lay between the germline ends. The germline V gene has CDR1 LGHNA and CDR2 YSLEER. The CDR3 is 16 residues long. For the CDR3, the DNA is TGCGCCAGCAGCCAAGATGGCGGGACGGGCACCGGGGAGCTGTTTTTT. It translates to CASSQDGGTGTGELFF.

The rearrangement uses TRBV18 and TRBJ1-1; 7 nucleotides match TRBD1. V was clipped by 5 bases and J by 6 bases; unmatched bases: 12. Germline loops: CDR1 KGHSH, CDR2 LQKENI. The CDR3 runs to 15 residues. The DNA of the CDR3 is TGTGCCAGCTCATCTAGACAGGGAACCGTCGCTGAAGCTTTCTTT. Protein product: CASSSRQGTVAEAFF.

This clone was counted between two and nine times. This chain uses TRBV18 with TRBJ2-3, with D tentatively TRBD2 (5 bases). The germline CDR1 and CDR2 sequences are KGHSH and LQKENI. The CDR3 spans 15 residues. The V gene lost 6 bases and the J gene lost 3 bases, with 16 bases spanning the gap. In DNA, the CDR3 is TGTGCCAGCTCCGACAAGCGAGGGTTTACAGATACGCAGTATTTT. Protein: CASSDKRGFTDTQYF. Full variable domain (remainder filled in from reference TRBV18 and TRBJ2-3): NAGVMQNPRHLVRRRGQEARLRCSPMKGHSHVYWYRQLPEEGLKFMVYLQKENIIDESGMPKERFSAEFPKEGPSILRIQQVVRGDSAAYFCASSDKRGFTDTQYFGPGTRLTVL.

The chain carries TRBV27 and TRBJ2-1; D is perhaps TRBD2 (6 bases). CDR3 length: 13 residues. V was trimmed by 4 bases and J by 8 bases, leaving 12 bases between them. Germline V lookup: CDR1 MNHEY, CDR2 SMNVEV (reference sequence). The CDR3 loop is CASSSWDSHEQFF. CDR3 DNA sequence: TGTGCCAGCAGTTCATGGGACTCCCATGAGCAGTTCTTC.

The chain carries TRBV7-2 and TRBJ2-1; D is perhaps TRBD2 (6 bases). V shed 0 bases and J shed 8 bases, with 11 bases lying between them. Germline V CDR1 and CDR2: SGHTA, FQGNSA. CDR3 length equals 14 residues. The CDR3 loop reads CASSLAGGRDEQFF. CDR3 bases: TGTGCCAGCAGCTTAGCGGGAGGTAGGGATGAGCAGTTCTTC. Combining the CDR3 with reference TRBV7-2 and TRBJ2-1 gives the whole variable domain GAGVSQSPSNKVTEKGKDVELRCDPISGHTALYWYRQSLGQGLEFLIYFQGNSAPDKSGLPSDRFSAERTGGSVSTLTIQRTQQEDSAVYLCASSLAGGRDEQFFGPGTRLTVL.

This clone appeared a few times. This chain connects TRBV9 to TRBJ1-1; D remains unclear. Trimming removed 0 bases at V and 1 base at J, with 4 bases between. Germline assignment: CDR1 SGDLS and CDR2 YYNGEE. CDR3 length: 13 residues. The chain's CDR3 is CASSVAGNTEAFF. The CDR3, as DNA: TGTGCCAGCAGCGTAGCAGGGAACACTGAAGCTTTCTTT.

The gene calls are TRBV6-5 and TRBJ1-1; 12 nucleotides match TRBD1. V trimming: 4 bases; J trimming: 6 bases; junction bases outside the gene matches: 3. CDR1 MNHEY and CDR2 SVGAGI come from the germline V gene. The CDR3 is made up of 14 amino acids. The DNA of the CDR3 is TGTGCCAGCAGTTCGGGACAGGGGGCCCCTGAAGCTTTCTTT. The encoded protein is CASSSGQGAPEAFF.

On this clone: Other DNA sequences within the sample encode an identical CDR3. This chain links TRBV7-2 with TRBJ2-3; D gene unclear. Germline V lookup: CDR1 SGHTA, CDR2 FQGNSA. This CDR3 is 14 amino acids long. V gave up 1 base and J gave up 1 base, with 6 bases separating them. The CDR3 protein is CASSLVAGTDTQYF. In DNA, the CDR3 is TGTGCCAGCAGCTTAGTGGCTGGCACAGATACGCAGTATTTT.

The table lists this clone with a count of one. V is TRBV4-1 and J is TRBJ2-7; D perhaps matches TRBD1 (5 bases). Deletions cut 2 bases from V and 5 bases from J, with 10 bases between. This CDR3 spans 13 amino acids. Germline V CDR1 and CDR2: MGHRA, YSYEKL. The CDR3 region is CASSQQGTDEQYF. CDR3 coding DNA: TGCGCCAGCAGCCAACAGGGAACGGACGAGCAGTACTTC.